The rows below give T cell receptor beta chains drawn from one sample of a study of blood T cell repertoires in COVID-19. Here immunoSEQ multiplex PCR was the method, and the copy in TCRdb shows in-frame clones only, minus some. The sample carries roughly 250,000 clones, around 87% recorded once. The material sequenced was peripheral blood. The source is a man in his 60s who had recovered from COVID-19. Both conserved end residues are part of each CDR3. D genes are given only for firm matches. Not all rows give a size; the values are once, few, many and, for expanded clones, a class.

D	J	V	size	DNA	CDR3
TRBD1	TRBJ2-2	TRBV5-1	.	TGCGCCAGCAGCATTCGGACAGGGGGCATCTTCGGGGAGCTGTTTTTT	CASSIRTGGIFGELFF
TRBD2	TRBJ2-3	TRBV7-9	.	TGTGCCAGCAGCTTACTAGCGGGGAGCACAGATACGCAGTATTTT	CASSLLAGSTDTQYF
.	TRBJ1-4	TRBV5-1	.	TGCGCCAGCAGCTTGGATGGGGGGATTAATGAAAAACTGTTTTTT	CASSLDGGINEKLFF
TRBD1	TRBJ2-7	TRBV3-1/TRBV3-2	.	TGTGCCAGCAGCCAAGAGACAGGGAAATACGAGCAGTACTTC	CASSQETGKYEQYF
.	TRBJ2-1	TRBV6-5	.	TGTGCCAGCACTCGCGGGGCGGAGGGCGATGAGCAGTTCTTC	CASTRGAEGDEQFF
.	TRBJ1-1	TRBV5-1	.	TGCGCCAGCAGCTCCCTCGGGGGCACTGAAGCTTTCTTT	CASSSLGGTEAFF
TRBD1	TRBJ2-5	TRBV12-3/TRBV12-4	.	TGTGCCAGCAGTAGGGACAGGGCAGAGACCCAGTACTTC	CASSRDRAETQYF
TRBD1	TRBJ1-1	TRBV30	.	TGTGCCTGGAGTGTAGGGACAGCGGAAGCTTTCTTT	CAWSVGTAEAFF
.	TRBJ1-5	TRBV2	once	TGTGCCAGCAGTAGGACGCCCGGGAGCAGTCAGCCCCAGCATTTT	CASSRTPGSSQPQHF
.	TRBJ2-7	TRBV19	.	TGTGCCAGTAGTTACACGGCAGGGGACTACGAGCAGTACTTC	CASSYTAGDYEQYF
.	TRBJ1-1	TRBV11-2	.	TGTGCCAGCAGCCGCTGGCAGGGAAATTCGGGCACTGAAGCTTTCTTT	CASSRWQGNSGTEAFF
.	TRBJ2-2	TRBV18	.	TGTGCCAGCTCACCGGTCCGCGTGAACACCGGGGAGCTGTTTTTT	CASSPVRVNTGELFF
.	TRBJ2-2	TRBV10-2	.	TGCGCCAGCAGAAGGCAGGCCCCCGGGGAGCTGTTTTTT	CASRRQAPGELFF
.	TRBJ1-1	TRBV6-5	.	TGTGCCAGCAAGCTCCAGGGTTCCACTGAAGCTTTCTTT	CASKLQGSTEAFF